This TCR beta chain was documented in a study of blood T cell repertoires in COVID-19. Whole-study context: Some COVID-19 samples were acute and others convalescent; all came from the United States, Italy and Spain.

Libraries were prepared by immunoSEQ multiplex PCR; TCRdb keeps only in-frame clonotypes and omits some of them. The data show about 210,000 clones, with about 84% seen just once and under 4.5% held by the top ten. This clone was seen a handful of times. The V end was cut by 2 bases, the J end by 4 bases, with 8 bases between. This CDR3 contains 13 residues. In germline, CDR1 is MNHNY, CDR2 SVGAGI (reference sequence). The chain uses TRBV6-6 and TRBJ1-2; D not certain. The sequenced sample consisted of PBMCs or T cells enriched from blood (not recorded which). This TCR derives from a man aged 30 to 45 with acute COVID-19. CDR3 in DNA: TGTGCCAGCAGTTACCTAGGGAGCTATGGCTACACCTTC. This encodes CASSYLGSYGYTF.